One sample yielded the 4 T cell receptor beta chains listed below, sequenced in a study of siplizumab effects on memory and regulatory T cells. TCRdb's table, derived via immunoSEQ multiplex PCR, lists solely in-frame clones and lacks some. Of 100,000 or so clones listed, about 93% are singletons. Sample: non-Treg CD4+ T cells sorted from blood. The receptors shown here come from a human donor in good health.

V is TRBV28 and J is TRBJ1-2; a possible D gene is TRBD1 (6 bases). The germline V gene has CDR1 MDHEN and CDR2 SYDVKM. The CDR3 has 15 residues. Trimming took 6 bases from V and 4 from J, leaving 18 bases between them. The CDR3 spells CASRERGSRGYGYTF. The CDR3 nucleotides read TGTGCCAGCAGGGAAAGGGGGTCTCGAGGCTATGGCTACACCTTC.

This chain joins TRBV5-3 and TRBJ2-7; possibly TRBD1 for D (6 bases). TRBV5-3 is known as an ORF, though its function is uncertain. The CDR3 contains 14 residues. Trimming pared 6 bases from V and 2 bases from J, leaving 15 bases between. The CDR3 DNA is TGTGCCAGAAACCCGGACAGTGTTGCCTACGAGCAGTACTTC. Its translation is CARNPDSVAYEQYF.

This chain links TRBV14 with TRBJ2-7, with D hard to call. Trimming cost V 4 bases and J 3 bases, with 10 bases left between them. CDR1 is SGHDN and CDR2 is FVKESK in the germline V gene. The CDR3 runs 13 residues. Here the CDR3 reads CASSLGSDYEQYF. The CDR3 region has the DNA TGTGCCAGCAGCCTTGGATCCGACTACGAGCAGTACTTC.

The gene calls are TRBV4-2 and TRBJ2-5, with 10 bases identical to TRBD2. J lost 0 bases, V lost 3 bases, and 7 bases had no gene match. Germline CDR1 is LGHNA and CDR2 is YNFKEQ. This CDR3 spans 17 amino acids. In nucleotides, the CDR3 is TGTGCCAGCAGCCACCAAAGGACTAGCGGTAACCAAGAGACCCAGTACTTC. Amino acids: CASSHQRTSGNQETQYF.